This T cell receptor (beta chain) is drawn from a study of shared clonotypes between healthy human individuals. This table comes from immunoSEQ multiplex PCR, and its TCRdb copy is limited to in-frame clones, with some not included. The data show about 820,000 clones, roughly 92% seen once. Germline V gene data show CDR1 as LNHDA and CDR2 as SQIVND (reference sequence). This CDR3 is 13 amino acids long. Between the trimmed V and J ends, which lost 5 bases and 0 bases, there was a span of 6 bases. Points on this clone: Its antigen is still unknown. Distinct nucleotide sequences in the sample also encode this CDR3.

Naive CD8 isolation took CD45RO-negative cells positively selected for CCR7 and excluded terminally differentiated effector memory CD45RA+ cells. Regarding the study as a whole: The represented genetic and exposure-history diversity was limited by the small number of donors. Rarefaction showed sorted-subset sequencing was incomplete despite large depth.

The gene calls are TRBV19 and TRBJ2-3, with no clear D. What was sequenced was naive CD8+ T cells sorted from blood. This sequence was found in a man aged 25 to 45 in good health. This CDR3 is CASSGGSTDTQYF. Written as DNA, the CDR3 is TGTGCCAGTAGTGGCGGAAGCACAGATACGCAGTATTTT.